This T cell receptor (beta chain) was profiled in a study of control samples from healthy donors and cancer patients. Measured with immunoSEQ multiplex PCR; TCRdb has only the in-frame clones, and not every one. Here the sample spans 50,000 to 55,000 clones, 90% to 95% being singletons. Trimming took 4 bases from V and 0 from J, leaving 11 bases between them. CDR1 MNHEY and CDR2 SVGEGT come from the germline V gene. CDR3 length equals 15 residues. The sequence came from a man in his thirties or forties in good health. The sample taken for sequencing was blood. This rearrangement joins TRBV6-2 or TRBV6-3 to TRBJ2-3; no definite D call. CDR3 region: CASSSGGFSTDTQYF. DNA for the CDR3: TGTGCCAGCAGTTCTGGCGGTTTCAGCACAGATACGCAGTATTTT.